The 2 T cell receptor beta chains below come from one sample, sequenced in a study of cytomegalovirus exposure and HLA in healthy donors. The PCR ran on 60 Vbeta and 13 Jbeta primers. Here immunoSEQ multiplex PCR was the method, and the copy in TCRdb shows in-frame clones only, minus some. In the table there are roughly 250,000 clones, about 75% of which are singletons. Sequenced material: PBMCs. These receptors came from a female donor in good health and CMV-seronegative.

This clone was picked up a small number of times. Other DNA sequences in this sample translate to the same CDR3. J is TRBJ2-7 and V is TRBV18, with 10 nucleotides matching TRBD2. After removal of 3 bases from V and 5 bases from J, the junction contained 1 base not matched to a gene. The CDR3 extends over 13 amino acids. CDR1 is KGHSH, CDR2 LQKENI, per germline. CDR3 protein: CASSPLAGDEQYF. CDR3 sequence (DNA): TGTGCCAGCTCACCTCTAGCGGGAGACGAGCAGTACTTC.

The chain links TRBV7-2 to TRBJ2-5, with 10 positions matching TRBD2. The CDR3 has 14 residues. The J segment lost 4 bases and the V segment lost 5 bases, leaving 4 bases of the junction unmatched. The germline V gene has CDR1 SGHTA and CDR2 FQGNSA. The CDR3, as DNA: TGTGCCAGCAGCATTCTAGCGGGAGCAGAGACCCAGTACTTC. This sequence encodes CASSILAGAETQYF.